This T cell receptor (beta chain) was sequenced for a study of PD-1 blockade in classical Hodgkin lymphoma. Points from the study as a whole: Repertoires differed for reasons still undefined, possibly disease activity or prior therapy. CD4+ but not CD8+ TCR diversity rose significantly by C4D1. As was reported, newly diagnosed patients showed lower baseline TCR diversity than healthy donors did.

Profiled with immunoSEQ multiplex PCR; TCRdb holds only in-frame clones, not every one. Counted here are about 12,000 clones, 91% occurring once; the ten biggest clones make up roughly 10%. After autologous stem cell transplantation all patients relapsed, and prior brentuximab vedotin exposure differed between cohorts. Under best response, outcomes were complete response, partial response or progressive disease. On this clone: The target antigen is unknown.

Sequenced here: peripheral blood mononuclear cells (PBMCs), sampled at baseline. This clonotype was sampled from a human donor with classical Hodgkin lymphoma.

CDR3 amino acids: CASSFFRGNQPQHF. CDR3 in DNA: TGTGCCAGCAGTTTTTTCCGGGGCAATCAGCCCCAGCATTTT. The chain couples TRBV28 to TRBJ1-5; no clear D. Germline loops: CDR1 MDHEN, CDR2 SYDVKM. This CDR3 spans 14 amino acids. Trimming took 3 bases from V and 2 from J, leaving 8 bases between them.